The 25 T cell receptor beta chains given below trace back to one sample, sequenced in a study of tumor-infiltrating lymphocytes in glioblastoma multiforme. TCRB libraries came from RNA via three nested multiplex PCR rounds. In TCRdb, the multiplex PCR reads were re-called with MiXCR into one record per CDR3 protein. The sample has 20,000 or so distinct CDR3 sequences, 60% to 80% seen once. Sequencing was performed on peripheral blood. The receptors stem from a male donor with glioblastoma.

The J gene is TRBJ2-2, the V gene TRBV11-2, with TRBD2 as a possible D gene (6 bases). V was pared by 5 bases and J by 5 bases, with 15 bases between. Germline lookup yields CDR1 SGHAT and CDR2 FQNNGV. The length of the CDR3 is 15 residues. The CDR3 bases are TGTGCCAGCAGCCCAGCTTGGGGGGAAACCGGGGAGCTGTTTTTT. Its translation is CASSPAWGETGELFF.

This clonotype was found a few times. At one boundary the junction diverges from the germline segment, which might be a read error. The CDR3 reads CASSFTYAQYF. The CDR3 DNA is TGTGCCAGCAGTTTTACGTACGCGCAGTACTTC. The chain combines TRBV28 with TRBJ2-7; D gene ambiguous. From germline, CDR1 is MDHEN and CDR2 SYDVKM. The CDR3 sequence is 11 residues long.

Remarks on this clonotype: A much bigger clone sits one base away, suggesting this may be a read error. The genes are TRBV5-1 and TRBJ1-5; TRBD1 matches at 7 bases. In germline, CDR1 is SGHRS, CDR2 YFSETQ. This CDR3 contains 14 residues. The CDR3 here is CASSVGQIGQPQLF. As DNA, the CDR3 is TGCGCCAGCAGCGTGGGACAGATTGGTCAGCCCCAGCTTTTT.

As for this clonotype: The junction does not match germline at one end; this may be a read error. The chain employs TRBV6-1 and TRBJ2-3; D is undetermined. The CDR3 extends over 11 amino acids. Germline-derived CDR1 and CDR2 are MNHNS and SASEGT. The DNA of the CDR3 is TGTGCGAGCAGTTACACAGATACGGAGTATTTT. This sequence encodes CASSYTDTEYF.

The chain uses TRBV29-1 and TRBJ2-1; weak D call: TRBD2 (5 bases). This CDR3 region has 14 residues. Trimming removed 1 base at V and 7 bases at J, with 14 bases between. Germline V gene lookup returns CDR1 SQVTM and CDR2 ANQGSEA. The CDR3 spells CSVEVSALGNEQFF. In DNA form, the CDR3 reads TGCAGCGTTGAAGTTAGCGCTCTAGGGAATGAGCAGTTCTTC.

This clonotype has just one count. The V and J genes are TRBV11-2 and TRBJ2-7, with D perhaps matching TRBD2 (5 bases). V lost 0 bases and J 7 bases, leaving 22 bases between the germline ends. Germline lookup yields CDR1 SGHAT and CDR2 FQNNGV. The CDR3 is made up of 17 amino acids. The CDR3 nucleotides read TGTGCCAGCAGCTTAGACAGCCGTCAGAGATCCAAGCGGGAGCAGTACTTC. Translated: CASSLDSRQRSKREQYF.

The V call is TRBV4-1, the J call TRBJ1-5; D remains unclear. Germline lookup yields CDR1 MGHRA and CDR2 YSYEKL. V was shortened by 0 bases and J by 7 bases, with 7 bases between the two germline ends. This CDR3 spans 13 amino acids. CDR3 coding DNA: TGCGCCAGCAGCCAAGATCCTCGACAGCCCCAGCATTTT. Protein product: CASSQDPRQPQHF.

This clonotype was detected only once. At one boundary the junction diverges from the germline segment, which might be a read error. V usage is TRBV28 and J usage is TRBJ1-1; possible D gene TRBD1, 5 bases. CDR3 length: 15 amino acids. Germline V lookup: CDR1 MDHEN, CDR2 SYDVKM. CDR3: CASSPGHFMNIEAFF. In DNA, the CDR3 is TGTGCCAGCAGTCCAGGACACTTCATGAACATTGAAGCTTTCTTT.

The chain employs TRBV11-3 and TRBJ2-1, with 12 bases aligning to TRBD2. The CDR3 extends over 15 amino acids. Germline V gene data show CDR1 as SGHNT and CDR2 as YENEEA. V shed 5 bases and J 6 bases; nucleotides not matched to a gene: 5. CDR3 sequence: CASSPLAGGGNEQFF. Written as DNA, the CDR3 is TGTGCCAGCAGCCCCCTAGCGGGAGGGGGCAATGAGCAGTTCTTC.

The rearrangement joins TRBV7-8 to TRBJ2-1; D is perhaps TRBD2 (5 bases). The V end was cut by 7 bases, the J end by 10 bases, with 11 bases between. Germline V gene lookup returns CDR1 SGHVS and CDR2 FQNEAQ. CDR3 length equals 11 residues. The DNA for the CDR3 is TGTGCCAGCACCACGGGGTACGAGCAGTTCTTC. It translates to CASTTGYEQFF.

This clonotype has a single count. This may be a read error, as it is one base from a much larger clone. The rearrangement joins TRBV7-3 to TRBJ2-6; a possible D gene is TRBD1 (5 bases). The CDR3 is made up of 17 amino acids. Per germline, CDR1 SGHTA and CDR2 FQGTGA. CDR3 nucleotides: TGTGCCAGCAGCTTAGTATCCGGAATTAAAGGGGCCAACGCCCTGACTTTC. This translates into CASSLVSGIKGANALTF. Looking up the rest from reference TRBV7-3 and TRBJ2-6 gives the full variable domain: GAGVSQTPSNKVTEKGKYVELRCDPISGHTALYWYRQSLGQGPEFLIYFQGTGAADDSGLPNDRFFAVRPEGSVSTLKIQRTERGDSAVYLCASSLVSGIKGANALTFGAGSRLTVL.

V and J are TRBV11-2 and TRBJ2-7; D is uncertain. Germline lookup yields CDR1 SGHAT and CDR2 FQNNGV. The V end was cut by 5 bases, the J end by 5 bases, with 16 bases between. This CDR3 region has 14 residues. The CDR3 loop reads CASSPPVGVHEQYF. The DNA of the CDR3 is TGTGCCAGCAGCCCGCCTGTAGGCGTACACGAGCAGTACTTC.

Concerning this clonotype itself: A much larger clone differs by one base, so this may be a read error. The chain recombines TRBV7-9 with TRBJ2-7; 7 bases map to TRBD1. The CDR3 contains 13 residues. J gave up 4 bases and V 5 bases, and 5 bases lay outside the gene matches. Germline V gene data show CDR1 as SEHNR and CDR2 as FQNEAQ (reference sequence). Written as DNA, the CDR3 is TGTGCCAGCAGCCCGAGACAGGGATACGAGCAGTACTTC. It yields the protein CASSPRQGYEQYF.

This clonotype was seen a few times. The rearrangement joins TRBV29-1 to TRBJ2-5; 10 bases agree with TRBD2. CDR1 and CDR2 from the germline V gene are SQVTM and ANQGSEA. This CDR3 region has 13 residues. CDR3 protein: CRPPTSGEETQYF. The CDR3 DNA reads as TGCCGACCCCCTACTAGCGGGGAAGAGACCCAGTACTTC.

Only a few counts were recorded for this clonotype. The V gene is TRBV20-1, the J gene TRBJ2-5; a possible D gene is TRBD2 (5 bases). The CDR3 is made up of 13 amino acids. Germline V lookup: CDR1 DFQATT, CDR2 SNEGSKA (reference sequence). The ends were cut back, 0 bases at V and 4 bases at J, with 9 bases in the middle. CDR3 DNA: TGCAGTGCTAGAGAGTTTGGAGGAGAGACCCAGTACTTC. Protein sequence: CSAREFGGETQYF.

By share of the sample, this clonotype is large. V usage is TRBV11-2 and J usage is TRBJ2-3; unclear D gene. The CDR3 has 12 residues. The germline V gene has CDR1 SGHAT and CDR2 FQNNGV. Trimming took off 5 bases at V and 4 bases at J, with 7 bases between the two ends. CDR3 DNA sequence: TGTGCCAGCAGCACCCCTCCAGATACGCAGTATTTT. Its protein product is CASSTPPDTQYF.

Comment on this clonotype: A much larger clone lies a single base off, so this may be a read error. The chain uses TRBV28 and TRBJ2-7; a possible D gene is TRBD2 (5 bases). Germline V CDR1 and CDR2: MDHEN, SYDVKM. Trimming took 4 bases from V and 3 from J, leaving 10 bases between them. This CDR3 has 13 amino acids. CDR3 sequence reads: CASSSRASYEQYF. CDR3 in DNA: TGTGCCAGCAGTTCGAGGGCCAGCTACGAGCAGTACTTC.

V gene TRBV11-3 combines with J gene TRBJ1-1; D is ambiguous. Germline CDR1 SGHNT, CDR2 YENEEA. This CDR3 comprises 13 residues. The V end lost 6 bases, the J end lost 3 bases, and 11 bases lay between the germline ends. The CDR3: CASRGRIYTEAFF. In nucleotides, the CDR3 is TGTGCCAGCAGGGGGAGGATCTACACTGAAGCTTTCTTT.

This clonotype was detected only a few times. The chain carries TRBV11-2 and TRBJ1-4; maybe TRBD1 (5 bases). V gave up 8 bases and J gave up 0 bases, with 13 bases separating them. Germline CDR1 reads SGHAT; CDR2 reads FQNNGV. The CDR3 covers 15 residues. The CDR3 coding sequence is TGTGCCAGCTCCCGACGGGGGGCAACTAATGAAAAACTGTTTTTT. It specifies CASSRRGATNEKLFF.

The chain recombines TRBV6-6 with TRBJ2-2; D call uncertain. This CDR3 region has 13 residues. Germline values: CDR1 MNHNY, CDR2 SVGAGI (reference sequence). Trimming removed 8 bases from V and 2 bases from J, with 9 bases in between. The CDR3 nucleotides read TGTGCCAGCCGGAACTCTAACACCGGGGAGCTGTTTTTT. It yields the protein CASRNSNTGELFF.

This clonotype has a single count. V and J are TRBV20-1 and TRBJ2-5; no clear D. V lost 7 bases to trimming and J lost 1 base, with 13 bases between them. The CDR3 has 13 amino acids. From germline, CDR1 is DFQATT and CDR2 SNEGSKA (reference sequence). CDR3 nucleotides: TGCAGTGGTCGCCGGGCAGTCCAAGAGACCCAGTACTTC. Protein sequence: CSGRRAVQETQYF.

With regard to this clonotype: The junction departs from germline at one end; a sequencing error may be responsible. The chain recombines TRBV12-3 or TRBV12-4 with TRBJ2-7; D perhaps matches TRBD2 (5 bases). CDR3 length: 15 residues. CDR3 region: CANSEGSHNSYEQYF. The CDR3 DNA reads as TGTGCCAACAGTGAGGGATCGCACAACTCCTACGAGCAGTACTTC.

The chain uses TRBV10-2 and TRBJ2-1; D perhaps matches TRBD2 (5 bases). Looked up from germline, CDR1 is WSHSY and CDR2 is SAAADI. V was cut by 5 bases and J by 9 bases, with 8 bases left in between. This CDR3 is 11 amino acids long. The CDR3 sequence is CASSPEGEQFF. CDR3 nucleotide sequence: TGCGCCAGCAGTCCCGAGGGTGAGCAGTTCTTC.

Regarding this clonotype: A read error may explain this, as a much larger clone is one base away. This rearrangement joins TRBV5-1 to TRBJ1-1; D possibly corresponds to TRBD1 (5 bases). The CDR3 has 13 amino acids. The germline V gene encodes CDR1 SGHRS and CDR2 YFSETQ. CDR3 protein: CASGRDPNTKAFF. The CDR3 DNA reads as TGCGCCAGCGGGAGGGACCCAAACACTAAAGCTTTCTTT. Full variable domain (outside the CDR3, taken from reference TRBV5-1 and TRBJ1-1): KAGVTQTPRYLIKTRGQQVTLSCSPISGHRSVSWYQQTPGQGLQFLFEYFSETQRNKGNFPGRFSGRQFSNSRSEMNVSTLELGDSALYLCASGRDPNTKAFFGQGTRLTVV.

The J gene is TRBJ1-1, the V gene TRBV6-6; 7 nucleotides agree with TRBD1. Germline lookup yields CDR1 MNHNY and CDR2 SVGAGI (reference sequence). V trimming: 7 bases; J trimming: 8 bases; junction bases outside the gene matches: 7. CDR3 length equals 12 residues. CDR3 amino acids: CASNRGGGEAFF. Here the CDR3 DNA reads TGTGCCAGCAACAGGGGAGGGGGAGAAGCTTTCTTT.